What follows describes a single T cell receptor beta chain. What antigen it recognizes has not been identified. The sample holds no much larger clone one base away, and base qualities are not on file. The CDR3 regions of human TCRbeta chains were analyzed by immunosequencing. The study's own analysis went as follows. TCRs in the repertoires were compared against a reference library of SARS-CoV-2-specific TCRs that had been generated with the MIRA antigen-specificity platform. Breadth was defined as the fraction of unique TCRs that were SARS-CoV-2-associated. Depth was defined as the fraction of total T cells that were SARS-CoV-2-associated. Using the MIRA data, each spike-specific TCR was mapped to the spike region that the TCR reacts to and placed in a CD4 or CD8 class. Log10-transformed breadth and depth values were compared by one-way ANOVA with Sidak's multiple comparisons tests. Held by TCRdb, this immuneACCESS table contains in-frame sequences only and omits some clones. Under half of the omission traces to an unresolved V gene where checked; the cause of the rest is unknown. D and trimming come from the DNA, and the V and J calls and clone size come from that table. The sample table records over 110,000 clones; around 90% of these occur just once. 1.5% to 2% of the sample is in the top ten clones.

The time point label here, explained by the study, means: about 28 days (+/-7) after the second vaccine dose. AZD1222 recipients given second doses at about 4 weeks or at about 12 weeks were pooled, since spike-specific TCR depth and breadth were not found to differ between the two schedules. The vaccinee samples were drawn from two UK trials, COV001 and COV002, one of which was a single-blind randomized controlled phase 2/3 trial testing AZD1222 (ChAdOx1 nCoV-19) in healthy adults. For TCRbeta chain sequencing, PBMC samples from trial participants were taken at day 0 and at day 28 after the second dose. The sample originates from a study of T cell responses to AZD1222 COVID-19 vaccine (dated by TCRdb to the early 2020s). About the full investigation: A total of 233 trial participants underwent TCR sequencing, of whom about 200 had received two doses of AZD1222 and around 25 had received two doses of the MenACWY control vaccine. Enrollment into the trials was organized by age into subgroups of 18-55, 56-69 and 70-plus years, and those subgroups contained approximately 160, 26 and 62 TCR-sequenced participants, respectively.

The investigation overall reported the following: The whole spike protein was spanned by vaccine-associated CD4 TCRs, and dominant responses were seen in regions 160-218 and 743-854. Participants were mostly white British and included more females than males, and it was suggested by the authors that clonal diversity may have been underestimated. In the small 56-69-year group, the increase in depth fell short of significance, most likely because of low power. Reportedly, close to half of the unique spike-specific TCRs recognized epitopes lying outside the regions that are mutated in the B.1.351 and B.1.1.7 variants. Only five or six AZD1222 recipients were SARS-CoV-2 seropositive at baseline, limiting conclusions about previously exposed vaccinees. Because no day 14 peak-response samples were available, the repertoires could be characterized only after the peak T cell response. After two AZD1222 doses, both the breadth and the depth of spike-specific TCRs were significantly higher than at day 0 and than in MenACWY recipients.

The germline V gene sets CDR1 to SGHVS and CDR2 to FNYEAQ. Taken from cysteine to phenylalanine, the CDR3 has 20 residues. The entry retains the CDR3 DNA only, 60 bases that are in frame from base 1. Trimming removed 2 bases from V and 0 bases from J, leaving 22 bases between the germline ends. This receptor chain uses TRBV7-6 and TRBJ2-2; no D gene is confidently identified. The clonotype originates from an adult who received the AZD1222 COVID-19 vaccine. The sample here was peripheral blood, taken 28 days after the second AZD1222 dose. The sequenced DNA: TGTGCCAGCAGCTTATCACGGGCCAACCGATACAGTACGAACACCGGGGAGCTGTTTTTT. Translated, it gives CASSLSRANRYSTNTGELFF.